The 19 T cell receptor beta chains below all came from one sample that was sequenced in a study of blood T cell repertoires in COVID-19. Data came from immunoSEQ multiplex PCR; TCRdb stores just in-frame clones and leaves some out. Here the sample spans around 99,000 clones, roughly 84% being singletons. What was sequenced was peripheral blood. The receptor set was obtained from a woman in her 50s with acute or convalescent COVID-19.

The V and J genes are TRBV19 and TRBJ2-7, with 9 bases lining up with TRBD1. From germline, CDR1 is LNHDA and CDR2 SQIVND (reference sequence). Trimming at V came to 10 bases and at J to 5 bases, leaving 9 bases not matched to a gene. The CDR3 has 13 amino acids. The CDR3 spells CATQPGQGNEQYF. As DNA, the CDR3 is TGTGCCACCCAACCCGGACAGGGGAACGAGCAGTACTTC.

The chain joins TRBV28 to TRBJ1-2; D unclear. Germline assignment: CDR1 MDHEN and CDR2 SYDVKM. V was cut by 3 bases and J by 4 bases, with 6 bases left in between. This CDR3 region has 12 residues. The CDR3 sequence: CASSFSSYGYTF. In nucleotides, the CDR3 is TGTGCCAGCAGTTTTAGCAGCTATGGCTACACCTTC.

This clone was recorded a few times. The chain carries TRBV7-9 and TRBJ1-3; the match to TRBD1 covers 7 bases. This CDR3 is built from 14 residues. Unmatched junction bases numbered 4, after V lost 4 bases and J lost 4 bases. Germline V gives CDR1 SEHNR, CDR2 FQNEAQ (reference sequence). The CDR3 spells CASSSDRVGNTIYF. For the CDR3, the DNA is TGTGCCAGCAGCTCTGACAGGGTCGGAAACACCATATATTTT. The full variable domain, with the rest looked up from reference TRBV7-9 and TRBJ1-3, is DTGVSQNPRHKITKRGQNVTFRCDPISEHNRLYWYRQTLGQGPEFLTYFQNEAQLEKSRLLSDRFSAERPKGSFSTLEIQRTEQGDSAMYLCASSSDRVGNTIYFGEGSWLTVV.

The V gene is TRBV6-2 or TRBV6-3, the J gene TRBJ2-5, with a tentative D call TRBD1 (6 bases). This CDR3 has 14 residues. CDR1 MNHEY and CDR2 SVGEGT come from the germline V gene. Trimming took 2 bases from V and 1 from J, leaving 8 bases between them. The CDR3 coding sequence is TGTGCCAGCAGTTACCTACAGGGCCAAGAGACCCAGTACTTC. This codes for CASSYLQGQETQYF.

J is TRBJ2-7 and V is TRBV27; D is unclear. Germline V lookup: CDR1 MNHEY, CDR2 SMNVEV (reference sequence). The CDR3 totals 13 residues. The V end was cut by 3 bases, the J end by 2 bases, with 8 bases between. The CDR3 bases are TGTGCCAGCAGTTTGCAGCGTACCTACGAGCAGTACTTC. As protein: CASSLQRTYEQYF.

This chain uses TRBV30 with TRBJ1-1; D perhaps matches TRBD1 (5 bases). Germline V gene lookup returns CDR1 GTSNPN and CDR2 SVGIG (reference sequence). The CDR3 length is 16 residues. Trimming took 0 bases from V and 3 from J, leaving 17 bases between them. CDR3 coding DNA: TGTGCCTGGAGTGTACGTTCTGGCAGGGCGGACACTGAAGCTTTCTTT. It encodes CAWSVRSGRADTEAFF.

The rearrangement links TRBV27 to TRBJ2-7; maybe TRBD1 (6 bases). Germline values: CDR1 MNHEY, CDR2 SMNVEV (reference sequence). The CDR3 sequence is 15 residues long. Trimming took off 7 bases at V and 0 bases at J, with 16 bases between the two ends. The CDR3, as DNA: TGTGCCAGCAAGAAACTCGGACAGAGCTCCTACGAGCAGTACTTC. Translating gives CASKKLGQSSYEQYF.

The chain links TRBV4-1 to TRBJ2-5, with 12 bases identical to TRBD2. This CDR3 spans 19 amino acids. V trimming: 1 base; J trimming: 1 base; junction bases outside the gene matches: 10. The germline V gene has CDR1 MGHRA and CDR2 YSYEKL. The CDR3 sequence: CASSQGGTSGGTIQETQYF. In DNA form, the CDR3 reads TGCGCCAGCAGCCAAGGGGGTACTAGCGGGGGGACTATCCAAGAGACCCAGTACTTC.

The sample holds one count of this clone. This sequence joins TRBV19 and TRBJ1-1; D is unresolved. The V gene lost 3 bases and the J gene lost 0 bases, with 8 bases spanning the gap. This CDR3 has 14 residues. Germline loops: CDR1 LNHDA, CDR2 SQIVND (reference sequence). CDR3 amino acids: CASSMWELNTEAFF. DNA for the CDR3: TGTGCCAGTAGTATGTGGGAGTTGAACACTGAAGCTTTCTTT.

The CDR3, as DNA: TGTGCCAGTAGTATTACTGGTAGGAGGGACTATGGCTACACCTTC. As protein: CASSITGRRDYGYTF. J is TRBJ1-2 and V is TRBV19; D remains ambiguous. Trimming pared 3 bases from V and 3 bases from J, leaving 14 bases between. CDR3 length: 15 amino acids. Germline V gene data show CDR1 as LNHDA and CDR2 as SQIVND (reference sequence). Variable domain in full (rest from reference TRBV19 and TRBJ1-2): DGGITQSPKYLFRKEGQNVTLSCEQNLNHDAMYWYRQDPGQGLRLIYYSQIVNDFQKGDIAEGYSVSREKKESFPLTVTSAQKNPTAFYLCASSITGRRDYGYTFGSGTRLTVV.

The chain uses TRBV5-1 and TRBJ1-1; a weak D match, TRBD1 (6 bases). CDR1 SGHRS and CDR2 YFSETQ come from the germline V gene. Trimming stripped 8 bases from V and 3 bases from J, with 17 bases between. CDR3 length equals 14 residues. The CDR3 DNA reads as TGCGCCAGTAGGAAACAGGGATGGGACACTGAAGCTTTCTTT. Residues: CASRKQGWDTEAFF.

About this clone itself: One junction end does not reproduce the germline sequence, and a read error may be involved. The rearrangement joins TRBV7-7 to TRBJ2-2; D gene uncertain. CDR1 is SSHAT and CDR2 is FNYEAQ in the germline V gene (reference sequence). This CDR3 spans 15 amino acids. The CDR3 region is CASSLGRSNTGELFF. The CDR3 DNA reads TGTGCTAGCAGCTTAGGGCGGAGCAACACCGGGGAGCTGTTTTTT.

This chain joins TRBV6-1 and TRBJ1-2, with TRBD1 matching over 9 bases. There are 16 residues in the CDR3. Trimming cost V 3 bases and J 2 bases; bases outside gene matches: 7. Germline assignment: CDR1 MNHNS and CDR2 SASEGT. CDR3 nucleotide sequence: TGTGCCAGCAGTGACCGACTCGGGACAGGGAACTATGGCTACACCTTC. The encoded protein is CASSDRLGTGNYGYTF.

The chain joins TRBV6-5 to TRBJ1-2; TRBD1 matches at 9 bases. This CDR3 has 15 amino acids. J was trimmed by 4 bases and V by 6 bases; bases with no gene match: 9. CDR1 is MNHEY, CDR2 SVGAGI, per germline. The chain's CDR3 is CASRASGTGTYGYTF. DNA for the CDR3: TGTGCCAGCAGGGCCTCCGGGACAGGGACCTATGGCTACACCTTC.

The chain has TRBV19 and TRBJ2-7; 9 bases match TRBD1. V gave up 6 bases and J gave up 2 bases; unmatched junction bases: 8. Germline values: CDR1 LNHDA, CDR2 SQIVND (reference sequence). The CDR3 length is 15 residues. Here the CDR3 DNA reads TGTGCCAGTAGCCCCTCCGGGACAGGGACCTACGAGCAGTACTTC. Its protein is CASSPSGTGTYEQYF.

This chain joins TRBV24-1 and TRBJ2-7; D unresolved. Germline-derived CDR1 and CDR2 are KGHDR and SFDVKD. V dropped 3 bases and J dropped 0 bases, with 8 bases sitting between them. This CDR3 is built from 14 residues. This chain's CDR3 is CATSDSRLSYEQYF. CDR3 in DNA: TGTGCCACCAGTGATAGCAGGCTCTCCTACGAGCAGTACTTC.

The genes are TRBV6-1 and TRBJ1-5, with D hard to call. Germline-derived CDR1 and CDR2 are MNHNS and SASEGT. Trimming removed 9 bases at V and 0 bases at J, with 12 bases between. This CDR3 is built from 14 residues. This CDR3 reads CASYRDYSNQPQHF. The CDR3 DNA reads as TGTGCCAGTTACAGAGATTATAGCAATCAGCCCCAGCATTTT.

The rearrangement joins TRBV11-2 to TRBJ1-1; unclear D gene. V was pared by 5 bases and J by 0 bases, with 25 bases between. This CDR3 is built from 19 residues. Germline assignment: CDR1 SGHAT and CDR2 FQNNGV. The CDR3 nucleotides are TGTGCCAGCAGCCCCACAGATCGTTGGCGTCTGGGCGTGAACACTGAAGCTTTCTTT. This encodes CASSPTDRWRLGVNTEAFF.

V usage is TRBV2 and J usage is TRBJ1-2; 8 nucleotides agree with TRBD1. Germline CDR1 and CDR2: SNHLY and FYNNEI. The trim removed 7 bases at V and 8 bases at J, leaving 6 bases unmatched. The length of the CDR3 is 12 residues. The CDR3 region has the DNA TGTGCCAGCATTTCGACAGGGGAAGGCTACACCTTC. Amino acids: CASISTGEGYTF. The full variable domain, rest sourced from reference TRBV2 and TRBJ1-2, is EPEVTQTPSHQVTQMGQEVILRCVPISNHLYFYWYRQILGQKVEFLVSFYNNEISEKSEIFDDQFSVERPDGSNFTLKIRSTKLEDSAMYFCASISTGEGYTFGSGTRLTVV.